The 26 T cell receptor delta chains in this list originate from one sample, sequenced in a study of gamma-delta T cells after stem cell transplantation. TCRdb fed the RT-PCR reads into CATT to redo clone calling. The sample records about 4,600 delta-chain clones, 1.9% being singletons. Material: gamma-delta T cells. The receptors originated from a human donor. It is not recorded whose cells these are; they may come from a transplant donor.

For this clone: At one end, the junction sequence differs from germline, possibly due to a read error. The sample contains more than one DNA sequence encoding this CDR3. CDR3 amino acids: CACDTVDKTGGFTDKLIF. The CDR3 DNA reads TGTGCCTGCGACACCGTCGACAAAACTGGAGGATTTACCGATAAACTCATCTTT. This rearrangement joins TRDV2 to TRDJ1, with D maybe TRDD3 (5 bases). This CDR3 contains 18 residues. Germline V gene lookup returns CDR1 GEAIGNYY and CDR2 EKD.

This clone was counted a few times. The gene calls are TRDV2 and TRDJ3, with TRDD3 matching 8 bases. The CDR3 has 20 amino acids. Trimming removed 3 bases from V and 0 bases from J; junction bases left unmatched: 12. CDR1 and CDR2 from the germline V gene are GEAIGNYY and EKD. Here the CDR3 DNA reads TGTGCCTGTGACGCTAGTACTGGGGGCTATAGCTCCTGGGACACCCGACAGATGTTTTTC. Amino acid sequence: CACDASTGGYSSWDTRQMFF.

This clone was seen more than once but under ten times. The same CDR3 also results from other DNA sequences found in this sample. This sequence joins TRDV2 and TRDJ1; 10 nucleotides line up with TRDD3. Germline assignment: CDR1 GEAIGNYY and CDR2 EKD. The length of the CDR3 is 16 residues. Losses at the gene ends were 4 bases for V and 1 base for J; bases not matched to a gene: 8. In nucleotides, the CDR3 is TGTGCCTGTGATTTTCTACTGGGGGATTCCACCGATAAACTCATCTTT. Its protein product is CACDFLLGDSTDKLIF.

Comment on this clone: This likely stems from a read error, as it lies one base from a far larger clone. Distinct nucleotide sequences in the sample also encode this CDR3. The chain uses TRDV2 and TRDJ1; TRDD3 matches at 9 bases. Per germline, CDR1 GEAIGNYY and CDR2 EKD. This CDR3 comprises 18 residues. CDR3 amino acids: CACDTVLGDPTYTDKLIF. The CDR3 DNA reads TGTGCTTGTGACACCGTACTGGGGGACCCGACATACACCGATAAACTCATCTTT.

As regards this clone: Only one base separates this from a far larger clonotype, so it likely reflects a read error. Other DNA variants within this sample encode the same CDR3. J is TRDJ1 and V is TRDV2, with 12 bases aligning to TRDD3. This CDR3 contains 17 residues. After removal of 1 base from V and 0 bases from J, the junction contained 5 bases not matched to a gene. The germline CDR1 and CDR2 sequences are GEAIGNYY and EKD. As DNA, the CDR3 is TGTGCCTGTGACACGCTGGGGGATACGGCTTACACCGATAAACTCATCTTT. Its protein is CACDTLGDTAYTDKLIF.

This clone showed up just a few times. The protein in TCRdb stems from a much larger clone and differs at residue 9 from this DNA's translation, likely a read error; here the protein is translated from the DNA. This chain uses TRDV2 with TRDJ1; D is unresolved. Trimming took off 0 bases at V and 1 base at J, with 11 bases between the two ends. This CDR3 spans 15 amino acids. The germline V gene encodes CDR1 GEAIGNYY and CDR2 EKD. CDR3 region: CACDTLSGCTDKLIF. The CDR3 nucleotides are TGTGCCTGTGACACCCTATCCGGTTGCACCGATAAACTCATCTTT.

In the case of this clone: A single base is all that separates this from a far larger clone, so a read error is likely. Within the sample, other DNA sequences also encode this same CDR3. This chain joins TRDV2 and TRDJ1; TRDD3 aligns across 9 bases. CDR1 is GEAIGNYY, CDR2 EKD, per germline. The CDR3 has 19 amino acids. In DNA form, the CDR3 reads TGTGCATGTGACACGGTACTGGGGGACACCAGGAGGTCTGAGAATAAACTCATCTTT. Translating it yields CACDTVLGDTRRSENKLIF.

This clone was detected only a few times. The protein that TCRdb holds for this DNA derives from a much larger clone and differs from the translated DNA at residue 4, which likely indicates a read error; the protein shown here is translated from the DNA. The chain has TRDV2 and TRDJ1, with 13 bases fitting TRDD3. The V gene's germline CDR1 is GEAIGNYY and CDR2 EKD. The CDR3 loop spans 19 amino acids. Here the CDR3 reads CACHTLLGDTLPSGDKLIF. Here the CDR3 DNA reads TGTGCCTGTCACACCCTACTGGGGGATACGCTTCCCTCCGGGGATAAACTCATCTTT.

This clone came up many times. A read error is the likely source, as a far larger clone sits one nucleotide away. The CDR3 nucleotides read TGTGCCTGTGACACCGCTGGGGGCTATAGCTCCTGGGACACCCGACAGATGTTTTTC. It encodes CACDTAGGYSSWDTRQMFF. This sequence joins TRDV2 and TRDJ3, with TRDD3 identical over 7 bases. Germline assignment: CDR1 GEAIGNYY and CDR2 EKD. CDR3 length equals 19 residues. The trim removed 0 bases at V and 0 bases at J, leaving 7 bases unmatched.

About this clone itself: Only one base separates this from a far larger clonotype, so it likely reflects a read error. Other DNA sequences in the sample encode the same CDR3. The CDR3 nucleotides are TGTGCCTGTGACACGACTGGGGGGTACTCGAGCTCCTGGGACACCCGACAGATGTTTTTC. As protein: CACDTTGGYSSSWDTRQMFF. The V and J genes are TRDV2 and TRDJ3; TRDD3 matches 8 bases. The germline V gene has CDR1 GEAIGNYY and CDR2 EKD. The CDR3 spans 20 residues. V was clipped by 1 base and J by 0 bases; unmatched bases: 10.

Concerning this clone: The TCRdb protein, from a much larger clone, departs from this DNA's translation at residue 6, likely by read error; the protein shown derives from the DNA. This rearrangement joins TRDV2 to TRDJ1, with TRDD3 matching 10 bases. The CDR3 consists of 16 residues. The V and J ends lost 2 bases and 2 bases, in that order; junction bases with no gene match: 7. The V gene's germline CDR1 is GEAIGNYY and CDR2 EKD. CDR3 bases: TGTGCCTGTGACAGTGCGGGGGATACGAGGACCGATAAACTCATCTTT. It is translated as CACDSAGDTRTDKLIF.

This clone was seen only a few times. The protein given by TCRdb reflects a much larger clone and differs at residue 7 from this DNA's translation, likely from a read error; the protein shown is the DNA's translation. The rearrangement joins TRDV2 to TRDJ1; D might be TRDD3 (6 bases). The germline V gene encodes CDR1 GEAIGNYY and CDR2 EKD. The CDR3 length is 15 residues. Trimming took off 0 bases at V and 8 bases at J, with 18 bases between the two ends. The DNA for the CDR3 is TGTGCCTGTGACACCCTGAGGGATAATACCTCCAAACTCATCTTT. Its protein product is CACDTLRDNTSKLIF.

Remarks on this clone: The protein given by TCRdb reflects a much larger clone and differs at residue 6 from this DNA's translation, likely from a read error; the protein shown is the DNA's translation. V is TRDV2 and J is TRDJ1; D remains ambiguous. The germline V gene encodes CDR1 GEAIGNYY and CDR2 EKD. Deletions cut 0 bases from V and 0 bases from J, with 10 bases between. The length of the CDR3 is 15 residues. CDR3 protein: CACDTAGFNTDKLIF. The CDR3 bases are TGTGCCTGTGACACCGCGGGGTTCAACACCGATAAACTCATCTTT.

In the case of this clone: The protein TCRdb gives is from a much larger clone and does not agree with this DNA's translation at residue 12, likely a read error; the protein shown here comes from the DNA. In DNA, the CDR3 is TGTGCCTGTGACCCTCTCGCAATGGGGGATACCAATAAACTCATCTTT. Residues: CACDPLAMGDTNKLIF. The gene calls are TRDV2 and TRDJ1, with 10 bases identical to TRDD3. Germline-derived CDR1 and CDR2 are GEAIGNYY and EKD. Trimming took 3 bases from V and 6 from J; bases not matched to a gene: 12. This CDR3 has 16 amino acids.

This clone was seen only a few times. This sequence may be a read error, since a much larger clone differs from it by one base. At the DNA level, this CDR3 is encoded by other sequences in the same sample as well. Here the CDR3 DNA reads TGCGCCTGTGACACCTCCTGGGGATCCGGGGCTTCCTGGGACACCCGACAGATGTTTTTC. It is translated as CACDTSWGSGASWDTRQMFF. The chain couples TRDV2 to TRDJ3, with D possibly being TRDD3 (6 bases). Per the germline V gene, CDR1 is GEAIGNYY and CDR2 is EKD. The CDR3 extends over 20 amino acids.

This clone has just a few counts. This DNA's translation differs at residue 7 from TCRdb's protein, which comes from a much larger clone; a read error is likely, and the protein shown is translated from the DNA. The V gene is TRDV2, the J gene TRDJ3; 12 bases agree with TRDD3. CDR1 and CDR2 from the germline V gene are GEAIGNYY and EKD. The CDR3 covers 22 residues. V gave up 1 base and J gave up 1 base; unmatched junction bases: 13. CDR3 sequence (DNA): TGTGCCTGTGACACTCTGGCTGGGGGATACGCCGCGGCATCCTGGGACACCCGACAGATGTTTTTC. Its protein product is CACDTLAGGYAAASWDTRQMFF.

This clone was found a few times. The genes are TRDV2 and TRDJ1; TRDD3 matches at 7 bases. The germline V gene has CDR1 GEAIGNYY and CDR2 EKD. V lost 3 bases and J lost 0; bases outside the gene matches: 9. There are 16 residues in the CDR3. The CDR3 region has the DNA TGTGCCTGTGACCTCTTACTGGGGATCCACACCGATAAACTCATCTTT. Amino acid sequence: CACDLLLGIHTDKLIF.

As concerns this clone: The protein given by TCRdb reflects a much larger clone and differs at residue 17 from this DNA's translation, likely from a read error; the protein shown is the DNA's translation. The chain has TRDV2 and TRDJ3; 8 bases align to TRDD3. CDR3 size: 19 residues. The V gene's germline CDR1 is GEAIGNYY and CDR2 EKD. The chain's CDR3 is CACDTVGDTSSWDTRQIFF. The CDR3 DNA reads as TGTGCCTGTGACACCGTAGGGGATACCAGCTCCTGGGACACCCGACAGATATTTTTC.

Turning to this clone: This DNA's translation differs at residue 14 from TCRdb's protein, which comes from a much larger clone; a read error is likely, and the protein shown is translated from the DNA. The V and J genes are TRDV2 and TRDJ1; 9 bases align to TRDD3. There are 21 residues in the CDR3. Germline CDR1 reads GEAIGNYY; CDR2 reads EKD. V dropped 0 bases and J dropped 0; count of bases not matched to a gene: 19. CDR3 protein: CACDTVVRGILGPRYTDKLIF. CDR3 DNA: TGTGCCTGTGACACCGTTGTCCGGGGGATACTCGGCCCCAGGTACACCGATAAACTCATCTTT.

The chain recombines TRDV2 with TRDJ3, with 8 bases matching TRDD3. The CDR3 has 21 amino acids. CDR1 and CDR2 (germline): GEAIGNYY, EKD. V dropped 3 bases and J dropped 0; count of bases not matched to a gene: 15. CDR3 sequence reads: CACDSPPTGGKSSWDTRQMFF. The CDR3 DNA follows: TGTGCCTGTGACTCCCCGCCTACTGGGGGGAAAAGCTCCTGGGACACCCGACAGATGTTTTTC.

This clone was recorded a few times. The protein held in TCRdb is that of a much larger clone and does not match this DNA's translation at residue 6, likely because of a read error; the protein shown is translated from the DNA. The rearrangement joins TRDV2 to TRDJ1; 9 positions agree with TRDD3. Unmatched junction bases numbered 17, after V lost 1 base and J lost 0 bases. The germline V gene encodes CDR1 GEAIGNYY and CDR2 EKD. The CDR3 has 20 amino acids. CDR3 DNA sequence: TGTGCCTGTGACACGGCGGTACTGGGGGACCCTCGACCCTACACCGATAAACTCATCTTT. This translates into CACDTAVLGDPRPYTDKLIF.

This clone was detected only a few times. A read error likely explains this, since a far larger clone differs by one base. This chain uses TRDV2 with TRDJ3, with 8 bases lining up with TRDD3. This CDR3 contains 22 residues. The V gene's germline CDR1 is GEAIGNYY and CDR2 EKD. CDR3: CACDTVEYTGGAASWGTRQMFF. The CDR3 bases are TGTGCCTGTGACACGGTTGAATATACTGGGGGTGCCGCGTCCTGGGGCACCCGACAGATGTTTTTC.

In this sample, this clone turned up a few times. The protein TCRdb gives is from a much larger clone and does not agree with this DNA's translation at residue 5, likely a read error; the protein shown here comes from the DNA. The J gene is TRDJ3, the V gene TRDV2; 8 bases align to TRDD3. The CDR3 is 19 residues long. Germline-derived CDR1 and CDR2 are GEAIGNYY and EKD. V trimming: 2 bases; J trimming: 0 bases; junction bases outside the gene matches: 8. CDR3 DNA: TGTGCCTGTGACATAACTGGGGGTCGGAGCTCCTGGGACACCCGACAGATGTTTTTC. It codes for CACDITGGRSSWDTRQMFF.

This clone turned up a few times. The TCRdb record carries a much larger clone's protein, which differs from this DNA's translation at residue 19; a read error is the likely cause, and the protein listed here is the DNA translation. The V and J genes are TRDV2 and TRDJ3; 8 bases are shared with TRDD3. The germline V gene encodes CDR1 GEAIGNYY and CDR2 EKD. This CDR3 comprises 23 residues. CDR3 loop: CACDTVVRDTPEETSWDTGQMFF. In nucleotides, the CDR3 is TGTGCCTGTGACACCGTTGTCCGGGATACGCCGGAAGAAACCTCCTGGGACACCGGACAGATGTTTTTC.

This clone was seen only a few times. Since a far larger clone is one base different, this is likely a read error. This sample includes further DNA sequences coding for the same CDR3. This chain uses TRDV2 with TRDJ1, with 12 bases fitting TRDD3. Germline V gives CDR1 GEAIGNYY, CDR2 EKD. J gave up 0 bases and V 7 bases, and 17 bases lay outside the gene matches. The CDR3 runs 19 residues. The CDR3 nucleotides are TGTGCCTGCGACCCGGTACTGGGGGATACACAGTTGTACACCGATAAACTCATCTTT. As protein: CACDPVLGDTQLYTDKLIF.

This clone is medium-sized (0.01 to 0.1%) in the sample. The genes are TRDV2 and TRDJ1, with 9 bases matching TRDD3. CDR3 length: 24 amino acids. Losses at the gene ends were 1 base for V and 0 bases for J; bases not matched to a gene: 29. Looked up from germline, CDR1 is GEAIGNYY and CDR2 is EKD. Here the CDR3 DNA reads TGTGCCTGTGACACAATTAAACAGTACTGGGGGAGACAGTTATACGAAACTTACACCGATAAACTCATCTTT. Residues: CACDTIKQYWGRQLYETYTDKLIF.